The present entry profiles one T cell receptor beta chain with its context. Study processing details: Amplification of reference gene primers was used by the study to estimate nucleated cell counts. The table came from immunoSEQ multiplex PCR; TCRdb's copy has only in-frame clones and leaves some out. V and J calls and clone size are copied from that table; D and trimming were computed from the DNA. The sample yields 250,000 to 350,000 clones, 90% seen once. These data belong to a study of blood T cell repertoires in COVID-19. Whole-study context: The United States, Italy and Spain provided the acute and convalescent COVID-19 samples.

Germline V CDR1 and CDR2: LGHDT, YNNKEL (reference sequence). V trimming: 3 bases; J trimming: 7 bases; junction bases outside the gene matches: 11. This CDR3 has 15 amino acids. V gene TRBV3-1 (or the pseudogene TRBV3-2) combines with J gene TRBJ1-2; 7 bases are shared with TRBD1. This sequence was found in a woman aged 18-35 years with acute COVID-19. Sequenced material: PBMCs or T cells enriched from blood (not recorded which). CDR3 coding DNA: TGTGCCAGCAGCCATAAAGGGGGCAAAGAGTCTGGCTACACCTTC. Translating it yields CASSHKGGKESGYTF.